The clone carrying this T cell receptor (beta chain) has just one count. Repertoires were generated with immunoSEQ multiplex PCR, while TCRdb's copy carries only in-frame clones and drops some. The sample contains about 160,000 clones, 70% to 90% of which appear only once. The sample is drawn from a study of T cell responses to AZD1222 COVID-19 vaccine. Trimming cost V 6 bases and J 2 bases; bases outside gene matches: 3. The CDR3 sequence is 13 residues long. The input for sequencing was peripheral blood, taken 28 days after the second AZD1222 dose. The V call is TRBV12-3 or TRBV12-4, the J call TRBJ2-7, with 8 nucleotides matching TRBD2. This sequence was found in an adult who received the AZD1222 COVID-19 vaccine. The CDR3 loop is CASSPGLAYEQYF. Written as DNA, the CDR3 is TGTGCCAGCAGCCCGGGACTAGCCTACGAGCAGTACTTC.